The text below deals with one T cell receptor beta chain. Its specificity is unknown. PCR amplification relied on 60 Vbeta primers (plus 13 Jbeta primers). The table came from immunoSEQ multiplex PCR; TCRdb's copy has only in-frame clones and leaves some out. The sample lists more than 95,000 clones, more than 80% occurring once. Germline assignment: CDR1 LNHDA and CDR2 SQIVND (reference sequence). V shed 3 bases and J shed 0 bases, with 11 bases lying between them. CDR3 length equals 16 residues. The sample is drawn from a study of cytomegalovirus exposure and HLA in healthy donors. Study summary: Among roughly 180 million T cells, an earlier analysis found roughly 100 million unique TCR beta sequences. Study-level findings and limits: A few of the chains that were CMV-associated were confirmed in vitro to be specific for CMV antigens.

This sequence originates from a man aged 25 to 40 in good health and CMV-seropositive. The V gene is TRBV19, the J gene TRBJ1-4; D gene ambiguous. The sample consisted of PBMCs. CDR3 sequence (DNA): TGTGCCAGTAGTATGACCCGGGGTCCAACTAATGAAAAACTGTTTTTT. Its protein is CASSMTRGPTNEKLFF.